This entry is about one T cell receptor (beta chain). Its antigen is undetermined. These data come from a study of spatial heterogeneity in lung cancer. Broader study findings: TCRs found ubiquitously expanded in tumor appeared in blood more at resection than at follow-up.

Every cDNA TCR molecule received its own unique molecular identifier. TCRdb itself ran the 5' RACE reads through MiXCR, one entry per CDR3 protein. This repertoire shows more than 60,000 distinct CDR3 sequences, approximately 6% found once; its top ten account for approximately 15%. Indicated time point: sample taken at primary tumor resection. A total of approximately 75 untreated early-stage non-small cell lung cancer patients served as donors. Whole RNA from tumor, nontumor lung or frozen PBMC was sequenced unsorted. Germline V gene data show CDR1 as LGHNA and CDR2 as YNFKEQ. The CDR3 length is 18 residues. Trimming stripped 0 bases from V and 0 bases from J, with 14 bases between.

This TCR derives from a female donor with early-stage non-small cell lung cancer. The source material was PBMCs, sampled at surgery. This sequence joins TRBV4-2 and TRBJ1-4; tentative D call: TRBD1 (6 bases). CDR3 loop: CASSQEGGAATTNEKLFF. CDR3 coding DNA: TGTGCCAGCAGCCAAGAAGGGGGAGCGGCCACAACTAATGAAAAACTGTTTTTT.